The 25 T cell receptor beta chains below all came from one sample that was sequenced in a study of blood T cell repertoires in COVID-19. Generated by immunoSEQ multiplex PCR, the TCRdb table keeps only in-frame clones and is missing some. Here the sample spans 250,000 to 300,000 clones, around 92% being singletons. Sequences were obtained from PBMCs or T cells enriched from blood (not recorded which). All receptors come from a woman aged 50 to 60 who had been exposed to COVID-19.

The chain employs TRBV5-4 and TRBJ1-2, with 9 nucleotides matching TRBD1. The CDR3 sequence is 15 residues long. The junction had 6 bases not matched to a gene; V was cut back by 4 bases and J by 2 bases. Germline CDR1 and CDR2: SGHNT and YYREEE (reference sequence). The CDR3 here is CASSPRDRVNYGYTF. The CDR3 DNA sequence: TGTGCCAGCAGCCCCCGGGACAGGGTGAACTATGGCTACACCTTC.

The rearrangement joins TRBV27 to TRBJ1-6; a possible D gene is TRBD1 (6 bases). The germline V gene has CDR1 MNHEY and CDR2 SMNVEV (reference sequence). Trimming stripped 2 bases from V and 8 bases from J, with 16 bases between. The CDR3 spans 16 residues. CDR3 sequence reads: CASSLTVTGWDSPLHF. CDR3 nucleotide sequence: TGTGCCAGCAGTTTAACGGTTACAGGGTGGGATTCACCCCTCCACTTT.

Of note for this clone: At the DNA level, this CDR3 is encoded by other sequences in the same sample as well. This chain connects TRBV7-9 to TRBJ2-7, with 7 bases aligning to TRBD1. The CDR3 covers 14 residues. The germline V gene encodes CDR1 SEHNR and CDR2 FQNEAQ (reference sequence). V shed 5 bases and J 2 bases; nucleotides not matched to a gene: 6. The CDR3 nucleotides read TGTGCCAGCAGCCTAGGGACAGTTGCCTACGAGCAGTACTTC. It yields the protein CASSLGTVAYEQYF. The full variable domain, with the rest looked up from reference TRBV7-9 and TRBJ2-7, is DTGVSQNPRHKITKRGQNVTFRCDPISEHNRLYWYRQTLGQGPEFLTYFQNEAQLEKSRLLSDRFSAERPKGSFSTLEIQRTEQGDSAMYLCASSLGTVAYEQYFGPGTRLTVT.

V usage is TRBV27 and J usage is TRBJ2-7, with 7 bases that match TRBD2. In germline, CDR1 is MNHEY, CDR2 SMNVEV (reference sequence). The J segment lost 3 bases and the V segment lost 4 bases, leaving 6 bases of the junction unmatched. The CDR3 is 14 residues long. As DNA, the CDR3 is TGTGCCAGCAGTTCGGCCGGGGGGAGCTACGAGCAGTACTTC. Its translation is CASSSAGGSYEQYF.

V is TRBV28 and J is TRBJ1-5; D ambiguous. CDR3 length: 14 residues. With 2 bases removed from V and 6 bases from J, the gap between germline ends came to 11 bases. Germline V CDR1 and CDR2: MDHEN, SYDVKM. This chain's CDR3 is CASSLRGLSQPQHF. CDR3 sequence (DNA): TGTGCCAGCAGTTTACGGGGTTTGTCTCAGCCCCAGCATTTT.

This chain links TRBV5-1 with TRBJ2-7; 8 bases match TRBD1. Germline V CDR1 and CDR2: SGHRS, YFSETQ. V gave up 2 bases and J gave up 4 bases; unmatched junction bases: 2. The CDR3 covers 13 residues. CDR3 in amino acids: CASSFRTGYEQYF. The DNA for the CDR3 is TGCGCCAGCAGCTTTCGGACAGGGTACGAGCAGTACTTC.

The chain uses TRBV3-1 (or the pseudogene TRBV3-2) and TRBJ1-3, with 8 bases aligning to TRBD1. The CDR3 has 16 amino acids. The germline CDR1 and CDR2 sequences are LGHDT and YNNKEL (reference sequence). V lost 0 bases, J lost 7 bases, and 8 bases stayed unmatched. The DNA for the CDR3 is TGTGCCAGCAGCCAAGAGGCCGGGACAGGATCGAACACCATATATTTT. Translation gives CASSQEAGTGSNTIYF.

The chain couples TRBV6-5 to TRBJ1-5, with 9 bases matching TRBD1. V shed 5 bases, J shed 7 bases, and the junction held 6 bases outside the gene matches. Germline V CDR1 and CDR2: MNHEY, SVGAGI. This CDR3 is built from 14 residues. The CDR3 region is CASSTQGAGQPQHF. The CDR3 nucleotides are TGTGCCAGCAGTACACAGGGGGCAGGGCAGCCCCAGCATTTT.

V and J are TRBV6-5 and TRBJ2-1; D call uncertain. Trimming took 6 bases from V and 1 from J, leaving 13 bases between them. Germline values: CDR1 MNHEY, CDR2 SVGAGI. This CDR3 comprises 15 residues. The CDR3 loop reads CASSAASPSYNEQFF. The CDR3 DNA reads as TGTGCCAGCAGCGCTGCGTCACCTTCCTACAATGAGCAGTTCTTC.

The gene calls are TRBV9 and TRBJ1-3; D possibly corresponds to TRBD1 (5 bases). Per the germline V gene, CDR1 is SGDLS and CDR2 is YYNGEE. The CDR3 length is 13 residues. The ends were cut back, 0 bases at V and 8 bases at J, with 9 bases in the middle. DNA of the CDR3: TGTGCCAGCAGCGTAGACGGGGGAGACACCATATATTTT. Its protein is CASSVDGGDTIYF.

The CDR3 sequence is CASSLDGVPYNEQFF. The CDR3, as DNA: TGTGCCAGCAGCTTAGACGGGGTTCCGTACAATGAGCAGTTCTTC. V is TRBV11-2 and J is TRBJ2-1; possibly TRBD2 for D (5 bases). The CDR3 spans 15 residues. Trimming pared 0 bases from V and 4 bases from J, leaving 10 bases between. Germline V gene lookup returns CDR1 SGHAT and CDR2 FQNNGV. Combining the CDR3 with reference TRBV11-2 and TRBJ2-1 gives the whole variable domain EAGVAQSPRYKIIEKRQSVAFWCNPISGHATLYWYQQILGQGPKLLIQFQNNGVVDDSQLPKDRFSAERLKGVDSTLKIQPAKLEDSAVYLCASSLDGVPYNEQFFGPGTRLTVL.

The chain is built from TRBV4-1 and TRBJ1-5, with D tentatively TRBD1 (5 bases). V was clipped by 1 base and J by 6 bases, with 10 bases between them. The CDR3 is 14 residues long. The germline CDR1 and CDR2 sequences are MGHRA and YSYEKL. CDR3 bases: TGCGCCAGCAGCCAAGTTGGGCAGGGTCAGCCCCAGCATTTT. It is translated as CASSQVGQGQPQHF.

CDR3 sequence reads: CASSLDAGGSNYGYTF. The CDR3 DNA is TGTGCCAGCAGCTTAGATGCAGGGGGGAGTAACTATGGCTACACCTTC. The chain carries TRBV7-2 and TRBJ1-2; TRBD1 matches 7 bases. The length of the CDR3 is 16 residues. Germline V gene sequence: CDR1 SGHTA, CDR2 FQGNSA. J lost 1 base, V lost 1 base, and 6 bases had no gene match.

V is TRBV6-5 and J is TRBJ2-2, with D possibly matching TRBD1 (6 bases). The germline V gene has CDR1 MNHEY and CDR2 SVGAGI. This CDR3 has 15 residues. V was trimmed by 2 bases and J by 2 bases, leaving 9 bases between them. The CDR3 here is CASSYTGQNTGELFF. The CDR3 DNA follows: TGTGCCAGCAGTTACACGGGACAAAACACCGGGGAGCTGTTTTTT.

The rearrangement uses TRBV19 and TRBJ1-5; TRBD1 aligns across 9 bases. This CDR3 contains 11 residues. Germline-derived CDR1 and CDR2 are LNHDA and SQIVND (reference sequence). CDR3 sequence (DNA): TGTGGCACCGGGACAGGGCAGCCCCAGCATTTT. This codes for CGTGTGQPQHF.

The rearrangement joins TRBV6-5 to TRBJ1-2; the D gene is possibly TRBD1 (5 bases). Trimming stripped 7 bases from V and 1 base from J, with 16 bases between. This CDR3 comprises 15 residues. Germline values: CDR1 MNHEY, CDR2 SVGAGI. The CDR3 sequence is CASIPGHALNYGYTF. Here the CDR3 DNA reads TGTGCCAGCATACCAGGACACGCACTTAACTATGGCTACACCTTC.

The chain joins TRBV7-2 to TRBJ2-2; D may be TRBD2 (5 bases). Germline-derived CDR1 and CDR2 are SGHTA and FQGNSA. Trimming cost V 3 bases and J 5 bases, with 13 bases left between them. The CDR3 has 15 residues. The CDR3 here is CASSLIGVRTGELFF. CDR3 in DNA: TGTGCCAGCAGCTTGATCGGGGTCCGGACCGGGGAGCTGTTTTTT. The whole variable domain, filled in from reference TRBV7-2 and TRBJ2-2, reads GAGVSQSPSNKVTEKGKDVELRCDPISGHTALYWYRQSLGQGLEFLIYFQGNSAPDKSGLPSDRFSAERTGGSVSTLTIQRTQQEDSAVYLCASSLIGVRTGELFFGEGSRLTVL.

V gene TRBV27 combines with J gene TRBJ1-2; 8 bases match TRBD1. The CDR3 consists of 15 residues. The J segment lost 0 bases and the V segment lost 3 bases, leaving 3 bases of the junction unmatched. Germline assignment: CDR1 MNHEY and CDR2 SMNVEV (reference sequence). Here the CDR3 DNA reads TGTGCCAGCAGTTTCCGGGACAGGCCTAACTATGGCTACACCTTC. Translated, it gives CASSFRDRPNYGYTF.

This rearrangement joins TRBV7-8 to TRBJ1-3; D might be TRBD1 (5 bases). V lost 2 bases and J lost 1, with 18 bases in between. Germline lookup yields CDR1 SGHVS and CDR2 FQNEAQ. This CDR3 spans 18 amino acids. CDR3 bases: TGTGCCAGCAGCTTAATTTTCGAAGGGGATCCATCTGGAAACACCATATATTTT. Translating gives CASSLIFEGDPSGNTIYF.

The rearrangement uses TRBV7-2 and TRBJ2-5; no clear D gene. The CDR3 loop spans 14 amino acids. V was trimmed by 0 bases and J by 5 bases, leaving 10 bases between them. CDR1 and CDR2 (germline): SGHTA, FQGNSA. CDR3 protein: CASSLATGRETQYF. CDR3 bases: TGTGCCAGCAGCTTAGCGACGGGTAGGGAGACCCAGTACTTC.

In this sample, this clone turned up a few times. The V and J genes are TRBV4-1 and TRBJ1-2; D ambiguous. The germline V gene has CDR1 MGHRA and CDR2 YSYEKL. The V and J ends lost 0 bases and 4 bases respectively, with 12 bases between them. The CDR3 extends over 15 amino acids. The CDR3 DNA sequence: TGCGCCAGCAGCCAAGAAGGCGCAGCGGTCTATGGCTACACCTTC. It translates to CASSQEGAAVYGYTF.

This clone was recorded a few times. V gene TRBV15 combines with J gene TRBJ2-1; unclear D gene. Looked up from germline, CDR1 is LNHNV and CDR2 is YYDKDF (reference sequence). V shed 5 bases and J shed 5 bases, with 10 bases lying between them. The CDR3 sequence is 13 residues long. CDR3 protein: CATSAASDNEQFF. The CDR3 DNA reads TGTGCCACCAGCGCCGCGAGCGACAATGAGCAGTTCTTC. The entire variable domain, with the rest obtained from reference TRBV15 and TRBJ2-1, is as follows: DAMVIQNPRYQVTQFGKPVTLSCSQTLNHNVMYWYQQKSSQAPKLLFHYYDKDFNNEADTPDNFQSRRPNTSFCFLDIRSPGLGDTAMYLCATSAASDNEQFFGPGTRLTVL.

This rearrangement joins TRBV7-9 to TRBJ2-7, with 9 bases identical to TRBD2. CDR1 is SEHNR and CDR2 is FQNEAQ in the germline V gene (reference sequence). The V gene end was trimmed by 1 base and the J gene end by 3 bases; junction bases not matched to a gene: 10. This CDR3 has 17 residues. As DNA, the CDR3 is TGTGCCAGCAGCTTAGGAGCGGGGGGCCAACCCTTCTACGAGCAGTACTTC. Protein product: CASSLGAGGQPFYEQYF.

The chain joins TRBV6-5 to TRBJ1-3; 9 bases are shared with TRBD1. The CDR3 is 15 residues long. Germline trimming cut 10 bases from V and 0 bases from J; bases unmatched to any gene: 7. CDR1 and CDR2 (germline): MNHEY, SVGAGI. CDR3 loop: CATRWDRASGNTIYF. The CDR3 DNA sequence: TGTGCCACCAGATGGGACAGGGCCTCTGGAAACACCATATATTTT.

J is TRBJ2-5 and V is TRBV5-1, with a possible D match to TRBD1 (6 bases). Trimming took 5 bases from V and 2 from J, leaving 13 bases between them. The CDR3 loop spans 14 amino acids. Per the germline V gene, CDR1 is SGHRS and CDR2 is YFSETQ. CDR3 bases: TGCGCCAGCAGGAATCCGGGACAACAAGAGACCCAGTACTTC. Translating gives CASRNPGQQETQYF.